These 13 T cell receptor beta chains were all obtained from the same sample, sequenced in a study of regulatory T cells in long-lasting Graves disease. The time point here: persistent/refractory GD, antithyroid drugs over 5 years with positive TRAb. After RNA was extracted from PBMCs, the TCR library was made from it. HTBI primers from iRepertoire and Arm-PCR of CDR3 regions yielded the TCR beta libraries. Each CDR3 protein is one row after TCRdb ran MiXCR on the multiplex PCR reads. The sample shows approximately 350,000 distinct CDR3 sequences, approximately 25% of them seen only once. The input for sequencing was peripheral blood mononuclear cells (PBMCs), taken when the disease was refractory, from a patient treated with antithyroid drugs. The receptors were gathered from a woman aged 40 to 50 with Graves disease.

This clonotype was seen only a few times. CDR3 sequence: CASSLGQGAQEPQHF. The CDR3 DNA reads TGTGCCAGCAGCTTAGGACAGGGGGCTCAGGAGCCCCAGCATTTT. The chain has TRBV7-9 and TRBJ1-5; TRBD1 matches 10 bases. Germline V lookup: CDR1 SEHNR, CDR2 FQNEAQ (reference sequence). V lost 1 base to trimming and J lost 8 bases; unmatched junction nucleotides: 5. CDR3 size: 15 residues.

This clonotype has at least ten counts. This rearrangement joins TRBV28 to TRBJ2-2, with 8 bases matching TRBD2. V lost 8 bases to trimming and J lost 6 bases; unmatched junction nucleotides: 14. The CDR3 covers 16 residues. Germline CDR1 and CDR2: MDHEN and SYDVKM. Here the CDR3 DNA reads TGTGCCAGCGGACCCCCGATAGCGGGACTCCCCGGGGAGCTGTTTTTT. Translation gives CASGPPIAGLPGELFF.

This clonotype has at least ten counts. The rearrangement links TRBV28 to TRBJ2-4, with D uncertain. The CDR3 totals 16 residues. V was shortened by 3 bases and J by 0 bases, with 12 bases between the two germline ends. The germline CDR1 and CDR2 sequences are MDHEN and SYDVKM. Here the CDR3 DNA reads TGTGCCAGCAGTTTTCGGTCGTCGGTAGCCAAAAACATTCAGTACTTC. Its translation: CASSFRSSVAKNIQYF.

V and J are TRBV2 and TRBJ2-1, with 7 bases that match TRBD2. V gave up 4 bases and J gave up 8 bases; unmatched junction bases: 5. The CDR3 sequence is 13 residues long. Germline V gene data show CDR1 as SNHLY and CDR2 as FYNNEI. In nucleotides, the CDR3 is TGTGCCAGCAGTGGTCGACTAGCATATGAGCAGTTCTTC. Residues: CASSGRLAYEQFF.

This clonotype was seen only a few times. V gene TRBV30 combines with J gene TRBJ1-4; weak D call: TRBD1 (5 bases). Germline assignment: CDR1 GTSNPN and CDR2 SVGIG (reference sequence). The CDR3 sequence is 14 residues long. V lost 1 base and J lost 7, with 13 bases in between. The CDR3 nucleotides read TGTGCCTGGAGTGAATTCGGGGCGGGTGAAAAACTGTTTTTT. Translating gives CAWSEFGAGEKLFF.

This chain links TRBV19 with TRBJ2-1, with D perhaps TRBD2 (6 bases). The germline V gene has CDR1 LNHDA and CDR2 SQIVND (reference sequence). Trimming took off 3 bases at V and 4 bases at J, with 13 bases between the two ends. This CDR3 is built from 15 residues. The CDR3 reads CASSIGGSGYNEQFF. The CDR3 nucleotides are TGTGCCAGTAGTATCGGGGGTTCGGGGTACAATGAGCAGTTCTTC.

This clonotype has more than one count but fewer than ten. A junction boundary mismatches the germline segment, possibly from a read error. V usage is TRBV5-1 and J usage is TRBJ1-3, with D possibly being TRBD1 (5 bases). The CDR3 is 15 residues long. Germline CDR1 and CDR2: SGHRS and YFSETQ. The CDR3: CASSILGTVGNTTYF. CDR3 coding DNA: TGCGCCAGCAGCATCCTCGGGACGGTTGGAAACACCACATATTTT.

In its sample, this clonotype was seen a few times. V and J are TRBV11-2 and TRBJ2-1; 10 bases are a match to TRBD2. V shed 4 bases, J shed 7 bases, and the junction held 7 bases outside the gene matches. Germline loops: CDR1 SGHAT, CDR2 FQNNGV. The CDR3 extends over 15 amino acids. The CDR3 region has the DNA TGTGCCAGCAGCTCCACAAGCGGGAGGGGAAATGAGCAGTTCTTC. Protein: CASSSTSGRGNEQFF.

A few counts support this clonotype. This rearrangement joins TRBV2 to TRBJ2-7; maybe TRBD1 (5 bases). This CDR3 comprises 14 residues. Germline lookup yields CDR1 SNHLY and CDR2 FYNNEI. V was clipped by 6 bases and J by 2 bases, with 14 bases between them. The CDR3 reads CASSQAPGTYEQYF. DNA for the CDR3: TGTGCCAGCAGCCAAGCGCCAGGGACCTACGAGCAGTACTTC.

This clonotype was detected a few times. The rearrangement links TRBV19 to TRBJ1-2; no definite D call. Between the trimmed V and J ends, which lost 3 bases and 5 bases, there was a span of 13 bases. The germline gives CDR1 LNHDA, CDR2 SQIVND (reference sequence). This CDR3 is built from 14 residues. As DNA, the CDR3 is TGTGCCAGTAGTATCGTAGAGGAAACTTATGGCTACACCTTC. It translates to CASSIVEETYGYTF.

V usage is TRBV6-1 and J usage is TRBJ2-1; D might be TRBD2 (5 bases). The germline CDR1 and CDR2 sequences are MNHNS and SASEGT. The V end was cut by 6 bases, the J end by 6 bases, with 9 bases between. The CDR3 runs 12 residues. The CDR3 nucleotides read TGTGCCAGCAGCCCGGGGAGCAATGAGCAGTTCTTC. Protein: CASSPGSNEQFF.

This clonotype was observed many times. The CDR3 DNA reads as TGCAGCGTTGGAACCCGCTCGTCGACCTACGAGCAGTACTTC. Amino acid sequence: CSVGTRSSTYEQYF. The J gene is TRBJ2-7, the V gene TRBV29-1; D is unclear. This CDR3 comprises 14 residues. The germline V gene encodes CDR1 SQVTM and CDR2 ANQGSEA. The V gene lost 4 bases and the J gene lost 2 bases, with 15 bases spanning the gap.

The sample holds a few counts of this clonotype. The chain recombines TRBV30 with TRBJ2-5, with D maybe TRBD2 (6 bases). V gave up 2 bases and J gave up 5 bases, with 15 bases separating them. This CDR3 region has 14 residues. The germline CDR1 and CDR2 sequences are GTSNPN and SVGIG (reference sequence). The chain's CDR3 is CAWSNRAGRETQYF. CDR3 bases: TGTGCCTGGAGTAACCGAGCTGGGAGGGAGACCCAGTACTTC.